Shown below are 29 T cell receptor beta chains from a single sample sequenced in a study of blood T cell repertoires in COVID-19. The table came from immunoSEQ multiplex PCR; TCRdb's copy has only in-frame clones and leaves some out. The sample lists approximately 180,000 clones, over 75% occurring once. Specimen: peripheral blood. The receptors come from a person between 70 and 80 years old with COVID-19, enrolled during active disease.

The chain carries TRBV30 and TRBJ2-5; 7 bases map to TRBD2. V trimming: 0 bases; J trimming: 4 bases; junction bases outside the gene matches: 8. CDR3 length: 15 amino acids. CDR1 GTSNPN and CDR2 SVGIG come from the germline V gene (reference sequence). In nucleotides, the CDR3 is TGTGCCTGGAGTGTAGGGGCGGGAGTGGTAGAGACCCAGTACTTC. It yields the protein CAWSVGAGVVETQYF.

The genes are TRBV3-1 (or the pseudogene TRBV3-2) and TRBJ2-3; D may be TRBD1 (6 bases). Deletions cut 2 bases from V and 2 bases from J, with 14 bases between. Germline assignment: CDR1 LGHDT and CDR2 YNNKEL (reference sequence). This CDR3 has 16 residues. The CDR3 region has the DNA TGTGCCAGCAGCCAATCGTTGGCAGGGGACACAGATACGCAGTATTTT. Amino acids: CASSQSLAGDTDTQYF.

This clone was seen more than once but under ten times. The CDR3 sequence: CASSTWDRVYSPLHF. Here the CDR3 DNA reads TGTGCCAGCAGCACCTGGGACAGGGTCTATTCACCCCTCCACTTT. This chain links TRBV5-4 with TRBJ1-6, with 9 bases aligning to TRBD1. Germline V gene sequence: CDR1 SGHNT, CDR2 YYREEE (reference sequence). The CDR3 contains 15 residues. Unmatched junction bases numbered 7, after V lost 4 bases and J lost 8 bases.

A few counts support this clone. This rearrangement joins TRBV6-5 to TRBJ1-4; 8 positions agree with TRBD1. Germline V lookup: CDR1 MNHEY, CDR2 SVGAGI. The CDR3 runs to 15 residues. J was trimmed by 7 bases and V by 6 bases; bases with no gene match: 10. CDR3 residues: CASRKQQGGSEKLFF. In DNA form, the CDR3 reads TGTGCCAGCAGAAAACAACAGGGGGGTAGTGAAAAACTGTTTTTT.

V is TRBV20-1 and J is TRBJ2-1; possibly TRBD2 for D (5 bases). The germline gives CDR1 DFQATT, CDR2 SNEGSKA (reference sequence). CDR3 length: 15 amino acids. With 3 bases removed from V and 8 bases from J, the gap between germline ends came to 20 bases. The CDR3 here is CSASGGSGLWDEQFF. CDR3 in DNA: TGCAGTGCTAGTGGAGGTTCTGGACTGTGGGATGAGCAGTTCTTC.

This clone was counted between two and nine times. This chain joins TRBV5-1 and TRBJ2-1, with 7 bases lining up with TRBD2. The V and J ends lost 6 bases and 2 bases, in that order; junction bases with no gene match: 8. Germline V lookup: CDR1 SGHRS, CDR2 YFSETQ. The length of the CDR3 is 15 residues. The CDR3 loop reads CASTDPRGAYNEQFF. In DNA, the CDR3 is TGCGCCAGCACTGACCCTCGGGGGGCCTACAATGAGCAGTTCTTC.

The CDR3 DNA is TGTGCCAGCAGCTCTCCCGACAGGGGCCCGAACACTGAAGCTTTCTTT. Translated, it gives CASSSPDRGPNTEAFF. The rearrangement links TRBV27 to TRBJ1-1; 8 nucleotides agree with TRBD1. Germline lookup yields CDR1 MNHEY and CDR2 SMNVEV (reference sequence). The CDR3 loop spans 16 amino acids. V lost 6 bases to trimming and J lost 1 base; unmatched junction nucleotides: 10.

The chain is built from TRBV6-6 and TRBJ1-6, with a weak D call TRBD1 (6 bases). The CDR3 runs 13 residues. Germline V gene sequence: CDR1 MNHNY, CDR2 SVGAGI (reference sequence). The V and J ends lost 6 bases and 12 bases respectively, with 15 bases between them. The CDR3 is CASSPAGGQPLHF. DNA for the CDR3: TGTGCCAGCAGCCCTGCTGGGGGCCAACCCCTCCACTTT.

CDR3 DNA sequence: TGTGCCAGCAGCCGAGTCCCAGAGACCCAGTACTTC. Residues: CASSRVPETQYF. The rearrangement joins TRBV7-2 to TRBJ2-5; D not certain. CDR1 and CDR2 from the germline V gene are SGHTA and FQGNSA. Deletions cut 5 bases from V and 4 bases from J, with 8 bases between. The CDR3 is 12 amino acids.

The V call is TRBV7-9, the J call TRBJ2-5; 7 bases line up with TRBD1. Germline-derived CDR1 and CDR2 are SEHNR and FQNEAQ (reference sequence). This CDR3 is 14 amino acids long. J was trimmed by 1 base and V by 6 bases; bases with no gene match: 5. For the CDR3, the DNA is TGTGCCAGCAGACTCGACAGGGTCCAAGAGACCCAGTACTTC. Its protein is CASRLDRVQETQYF.

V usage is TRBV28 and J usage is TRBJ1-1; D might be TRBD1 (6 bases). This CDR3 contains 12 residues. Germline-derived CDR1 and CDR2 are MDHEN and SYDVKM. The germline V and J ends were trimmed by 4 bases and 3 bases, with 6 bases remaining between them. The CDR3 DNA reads TGTGCCAGCAGTTCAGGGGACACTGAAGCTTTCTTT. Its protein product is CASSSGDTEAFF.

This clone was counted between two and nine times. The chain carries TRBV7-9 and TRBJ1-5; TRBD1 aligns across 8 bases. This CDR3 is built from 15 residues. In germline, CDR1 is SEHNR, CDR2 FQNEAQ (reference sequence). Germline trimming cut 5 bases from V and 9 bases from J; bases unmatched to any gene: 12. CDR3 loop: CASSESGTGKGPQHF. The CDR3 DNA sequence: TGTGCCAGCAGCGAGAGCGGGACAGGAAAGGGGCCCCAGCATTTT.

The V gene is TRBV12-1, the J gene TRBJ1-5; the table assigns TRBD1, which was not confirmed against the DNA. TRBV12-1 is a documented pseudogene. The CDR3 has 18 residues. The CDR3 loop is CASSLQKLRVESNQPQHF. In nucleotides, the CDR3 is TGTGCCAGCAGCTTACAAAAACTCAGGGTAGAGAGCAATCAGCCCCAGCATTTT.

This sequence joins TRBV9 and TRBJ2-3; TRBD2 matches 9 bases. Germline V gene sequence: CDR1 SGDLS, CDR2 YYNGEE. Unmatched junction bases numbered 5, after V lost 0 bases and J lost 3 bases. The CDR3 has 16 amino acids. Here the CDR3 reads CASSVVAGGPTDTQYF. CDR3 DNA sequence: TGTGCCAGCAGCGTAGTGGCGGGAGGGCCGACAGATACGCAGTATTTT.

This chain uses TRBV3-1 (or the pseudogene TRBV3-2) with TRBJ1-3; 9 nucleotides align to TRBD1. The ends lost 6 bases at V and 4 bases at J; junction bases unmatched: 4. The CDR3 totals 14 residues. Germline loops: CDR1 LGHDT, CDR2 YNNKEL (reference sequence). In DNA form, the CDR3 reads TGTGCCAGCAGTCACAGGGGGCTGGGAAACACCATATATTTT. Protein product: CASSHRGLGNTIYF.

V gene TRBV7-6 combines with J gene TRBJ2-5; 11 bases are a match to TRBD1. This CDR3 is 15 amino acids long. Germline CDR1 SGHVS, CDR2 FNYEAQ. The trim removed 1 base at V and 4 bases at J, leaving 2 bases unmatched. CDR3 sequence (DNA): TGTGCCAGCAGCTTAGGGACAGGGGGCCCAGAGACCCAGTACTTC. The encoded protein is CASSLGTGGPETQYF.

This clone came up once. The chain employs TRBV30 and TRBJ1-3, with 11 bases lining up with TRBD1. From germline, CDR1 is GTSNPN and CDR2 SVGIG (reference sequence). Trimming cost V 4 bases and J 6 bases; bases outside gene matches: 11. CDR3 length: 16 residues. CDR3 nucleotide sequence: TGTGCCTGGAAAAAGACCGGGACAGGGGGAGCAAACACCATATATTTT. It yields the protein CAWKKTGTGGANTIYF.

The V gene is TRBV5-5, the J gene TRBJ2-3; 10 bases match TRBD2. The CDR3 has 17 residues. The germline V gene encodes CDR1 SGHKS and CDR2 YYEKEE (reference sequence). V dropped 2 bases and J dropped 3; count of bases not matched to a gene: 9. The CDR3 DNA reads TGTGCCAGCAGCTTAGCCACTAGCGGGGTTTTAACAGATACGCAGTATTTT. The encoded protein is CASSLATSGVLTDTQYF.

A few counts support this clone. The CDR3 region has the DNA TGTGCCAGCAGTTTGGTTGCCGGTAGCGGCAATCAGCCCCAGCATTTT. This codes for CASSLVAGSGNQPQHF. The chain uses TRBV28 and TRBJ1-5; D ambiguous. The length of the CDR3 is 16 residues. Trimming removed 3 bases from V and 2 bases from J, with 14 bases in between. Germline-derived CDR1 and CDR2 are MDHEN and SYDVKM.

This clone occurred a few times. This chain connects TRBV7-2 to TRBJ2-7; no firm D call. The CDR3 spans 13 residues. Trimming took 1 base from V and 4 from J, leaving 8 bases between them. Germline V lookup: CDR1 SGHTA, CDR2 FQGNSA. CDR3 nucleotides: TGTGCCAGCAGCTTAGGTACAGAATACGAGCAGTACTTC. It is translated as CASSLGTEYEQYF. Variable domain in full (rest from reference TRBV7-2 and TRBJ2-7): GAGVSQSPSNKVTEKGKDVELRCDPISGHTALYWYRQSLGQGLEFLIYFQGNSAPDKSGLPSDRFSAERTGGSVSTLTIQRTQQEDSAVYLCASSLGTEYEQYFGPGTRLTVT.

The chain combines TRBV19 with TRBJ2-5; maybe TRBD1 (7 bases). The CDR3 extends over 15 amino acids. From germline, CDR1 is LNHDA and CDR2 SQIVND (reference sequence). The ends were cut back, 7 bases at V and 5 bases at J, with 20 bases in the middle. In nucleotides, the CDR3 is TGTGCCAGTAACCACCCTGGGGCGGGACAGGAGACCCAGTACTTC. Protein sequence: CASNHPGAGQETQYF.

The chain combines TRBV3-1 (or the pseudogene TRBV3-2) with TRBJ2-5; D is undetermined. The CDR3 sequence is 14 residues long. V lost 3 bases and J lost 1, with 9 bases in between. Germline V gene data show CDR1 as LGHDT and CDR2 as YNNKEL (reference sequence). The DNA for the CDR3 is TGTGCCAGCAGCCAGAGCAACAGCCAAGAGACCCAGTACTTC. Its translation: CASSQSNSQETQYF.

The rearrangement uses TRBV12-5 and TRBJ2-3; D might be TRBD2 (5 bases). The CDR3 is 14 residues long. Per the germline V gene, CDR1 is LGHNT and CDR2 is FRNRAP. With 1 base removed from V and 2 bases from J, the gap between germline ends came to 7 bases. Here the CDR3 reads CASGLGTATDTQYF. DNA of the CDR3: TGTGCTAGTGGTTTGGGGACTGCCACAGATACGCAGTATTTT.

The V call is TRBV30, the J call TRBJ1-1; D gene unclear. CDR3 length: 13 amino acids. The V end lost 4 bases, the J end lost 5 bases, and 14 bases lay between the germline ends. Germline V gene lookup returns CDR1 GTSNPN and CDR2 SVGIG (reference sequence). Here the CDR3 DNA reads TGTGCCTGGACCCGTGCGGCGGGGACTGAAGCTTTCTTT. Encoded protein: CAWTRAAGTEAFF. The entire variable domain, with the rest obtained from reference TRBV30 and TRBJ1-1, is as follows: SQTIHQWPATLVQPVGSPLSLECTVEGTSNPNLYWYRQAAGRGLQLLFYSVGIGQISSEVPQNLSASRPQDRQFILSSKKLLLSDSGFYLCAWTRAAGTEAFFGQGTRLTVV.

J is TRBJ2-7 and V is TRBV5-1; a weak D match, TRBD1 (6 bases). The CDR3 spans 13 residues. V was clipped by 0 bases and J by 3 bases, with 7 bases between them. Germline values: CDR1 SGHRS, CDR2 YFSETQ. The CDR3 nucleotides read TGCGCCAGCAGCTTGGAGGGGGTCTACGAGCAGTACTTC. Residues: CASSLEGVYEQYF.

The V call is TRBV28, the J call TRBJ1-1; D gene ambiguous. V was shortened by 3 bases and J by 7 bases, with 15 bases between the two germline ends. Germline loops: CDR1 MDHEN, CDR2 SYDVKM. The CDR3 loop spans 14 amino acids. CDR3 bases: TGTGCCAGCAGTTTTACGAGACCTGACATTGAAGCTTTCTTT. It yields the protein CASSFTRPDIEAFF.

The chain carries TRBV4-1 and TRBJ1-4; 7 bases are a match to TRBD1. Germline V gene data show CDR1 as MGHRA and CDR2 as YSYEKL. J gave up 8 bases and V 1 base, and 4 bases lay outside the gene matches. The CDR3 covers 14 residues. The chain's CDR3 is CASSQGGQQEKLFF. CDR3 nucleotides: TGCGCCAGCAGCCAAGGGGGACAGCAAGAAAAACTGTTTTTT.

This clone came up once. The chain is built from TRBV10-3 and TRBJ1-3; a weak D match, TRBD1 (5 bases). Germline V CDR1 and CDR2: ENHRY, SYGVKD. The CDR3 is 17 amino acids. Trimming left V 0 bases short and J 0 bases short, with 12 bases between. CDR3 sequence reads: CAISESGGSYSGNTIYF. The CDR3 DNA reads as TGTGCCATCAGTGAGTCGGGGGGATCTTACTCTGGAAACACCATATATTTT.

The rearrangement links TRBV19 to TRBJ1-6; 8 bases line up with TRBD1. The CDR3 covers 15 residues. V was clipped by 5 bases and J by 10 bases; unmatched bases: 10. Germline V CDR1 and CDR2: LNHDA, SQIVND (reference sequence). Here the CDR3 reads CASSASTGEGSPLHF. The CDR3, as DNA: TGTGCCAGTAGTGCTTCGACAGGGGAGGGCTCACCCCTCCACTTT. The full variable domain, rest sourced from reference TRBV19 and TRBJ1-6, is DGGITQSPKYLFRKEGQNVTLSCEQNLNHDAMYWYRQDPGQGLRLIYYSQIVNDFQKGDIAEGYSVSREKKESFPLTVTSAQKNPTAFYLCASSASTGEGSPLHFGNGTRLTVT.